The rows below give T cell receptor beta chains drawn from one sample of a study of blood T cell repertoires in COVID-19. Repertoires were generated with immunoSEQ multiplex PCR, while TCRdb's copy carries only in-frame clones and drops some. The sample carries about 160,000 clones, 70% to 85% recorded once. Sample: peripheral blood. The receptors originated from a woman older than 75 with acute or convalescent COVID-19. Each CDR3 is given with its conserved first and last residue. The D gene is left open where the match is weak. Clone size, where shown, is once, few, many, or a class for clones that have expanded.

j_call	d_call	v_call	clone_size	cdr3_aa	cdr3_nt
TRBJ2-1	NA	TRBV19	NA	CASSISSGPYNEQFF	TGTGCCAGTAGTATTTCCAGCGGCCCCTACAATGAGCAGTTCTTC
TRBJ2-7	NA	TRBV4-1	NA	CASSQAASSYEQYF	TGCGCCAGCAGCCAAGCTGCCAGCTCCTACGAGCAGTACTTC
TRBJ1-5	NA	TRBV30	NA	CAWSAFPSNQPQHF	TGTGCCTGGAGTGCGTTTCCTAGCAATCAGCCCCAGCATTTT
TRBJ2-1	TRBD2	TRBV6-2/TRBV6-3	NA	CASSYPQAGSQTVSYNEQFF	TGTGCCAGCAGTTACCCGCAAGCGGGAAGCCAAACAGTCTCCTACAATGAGCAGTTCTTC
TRBJ2-5	TRBD1	TRBV5-4	NA	CASSSPGQYQETQYF	TGTGCCAGCAGCTCCCCGGGACAGTACCAAGAGACCCAGTACTTC
TRBJ2-2	NA	TRBV6-6	NA	CASSPGLTTGELFF	TGTGCCAGCAGCCCGGGACTCACCACCGGGGAGCTGTTTTTT
TRBJ1-2	NA	TRBV3-1/TRBV3-2	NA	CASSPSGIGYTF	TGTGCCAGCAGCCCTTCAGGGATTGGCTACACCTTC
TRBJ2-7	TRBD1	TRBV29-1	few	CSVWTGDSYEQYF	TGCAGCGTTTGGACAGGCGACTCCTACGAGCAGTACTTC
TRBJ1-2	NA	TRBV29-1	NA	CSVGSGLGGGYTF	TGCAGCGTGGGATCAGGGTTGGGCGGTGGCTACACCTTC
TRBJ1-5	NA	TRBV19	few	CASSIGAGPSRQPQHF	TGTGCCAGTAGTATAGGGGCAGGGCCCAGTCGTCAGCCCCAGCATTTT
TRBJ1-1	TRBD1	TRBV18	NA	CASSPPGQGATEAFF	TGTGCCAGCTCACCACCGGGGCAGGGGGCAACTGAAGCTTTCTTT
TRBJ2-7	NA	TRBV13	NA	CASSLAAGNEQYF	TGTGCCAGCAGCTTAGCCGCCGGGAACGAGCAGTACTTC
TRBJ1-5	NA	TRBV19	NA	CASSIEQGHLNQPQHF	TGTGCCAGTAGTATAGAACAGGGACACCTCAATCAGCCCCAGCATTTT